This entry concerns a single T cell receptor beta chain. CDR1 and CDR2 (germline): MDHEN, SYDVKM. The CDR3 loop spans 11 amino acids. The junction had 4 bases not matched to a gene; V was cut back by 6 bases and J by 12 bases. As originally analysed: Estimation of nucleated cell counts relied on the amplification of reference gene primers. TCRdb's copy holds only in-frame clones and misses some; the assay was immunoSEQ multiplex PCR. For V, J and clone size, that table is used; D and trimming come from the DNA. Among some 180,000 clones listed, about 86% were seen once. The sample belongs to a study of blood T cell repertoires in COVID-19. Study summary: Both acute and convalescent COVID-19 samples were obtained from the United States, Italy and Spain.

Material: peripheral blood. The origin of this receptor is a woman aged 70-85 years who had recovered from COVID-19. The chain couples TRBV28 to TRBJ1-4, with 7 bases that match TRBD1. The CDR3 region is CASRRQGELFF. Written as DNA, the CDR3 is TGTGCCAGCAGGCGACAGGGAGAACTGTTTTTT.